The rows below give T cell receptor beta chains drawn from one sample of a study of neurological immune-mediated disorders. MiXCR, run by TCRdb on the 5' RACE reads, gives a single entry per CDR3 protein. Here the sample spans roughly 100,000 distinct CDR3 sequences, 10% to 11% being singletons. Sequenced sample: PBMCs. Receptor source: a female donor with HTLV-1-associated myelopathy (HAM/TSP). The CDR3 runs from the conserved cysteine through the conserved F or W. The order of the fields is V gene, J gene, clone size, D gene, CDR3 protein, CDR3 DNA. A D gene is named only where the DNA matches it firmly. Some rows have no size entry. The others give once, few or many, or a class for an expanded clone.

TRBV5-1	TRBJ1-5	many	-	CASSSNGNQPQHF	TGCGCCAGCAGCTCCAATGGCAATCAGCCCCAGCATTTT
TRBV7-3	TRBJ2-7	many	-	CASRDDSQYEQYF	TGTGCCAGCAGGGACGACAGTCAATACGAGCAGTACTTC
TRBV11-2	TRBJ1-1	many	-	CASSFTILAGIAEAFF	TGTGCCAGCAGCTTTACTATTCTCGCAGGGATCGCTGAAGCTTTCTTT
TRBV5-1	TRBJ2-3	many	TRBD2	CASSVNQLGLAGGYTDTQYF	TGCGCCAGCAGCGTGAACCAATTGGGACTAGCGGGGGGATACACAGATACGCAGTATTTT
TRBV5-1	TRBJ2-1	many	-	CASSLAVGPYNEQFF	TGCGCCAGCAGCTTGGCAGTGGGCCCCTACAATGAGCAGTTCTTC
TRBV20-1	TRBJ2-5	many	TRBD2	CSAQSGAGEQETQYF	TGCAGTGCCCAGTCAGGAGCGGGGGAACAAGAGACCCAGTACTTC
TRBV5-1	TRBJ2-7	-	-	CASYAWGSNERQYF	TGCGCCAGCTATGCATGGGGAAGTAACGAGCGGCAGTACTTC
TRBV29-1	TRBJ2-7	many	TRBD1	CSVEFWRTGEGEETYEQYF	TGCAGCGTTGAGTTTTGGCGGACAGGGGAAGGGGAAGAGACCTACGAGCAGTACTTC
TRBV20-1	TRBJ2-3	many	-	CSARGGDRTDTQYF	TGCAGTGCTAGGGGCGGGGACCGCACAGATACGCAGTATTTT
TRBV2	TRBJ2-7	many	TRBD2	CASSDSGGTYEQYF	TGTGCCAGCAGTGATAGCGGGGGAACCTACGAGCAGTACTTC
TRBV29-1	TRBJ1-3	many	TRBD1	CSVQGAGNTIYF	TGCAGCGTCCAGGGGGCTGGGAACACCATATATTTT
TRBV7-9	TRBJ1-3	many	-	CASSAGQSGNTIYF	TGTGCCAGCAGCGCCGGACAGTCTGGAAACACCATATATTTT
TRBV5-6	TRBJ1-6	many	TRBD1	CASSLGQGHSPLHF	TGTGCCAGCAGCCTTGGACAGGGTCATTCACCCCTCCACTTT
TRBV5-1	TRBJ2-3	-	-	CATNYRGAGSTDTQYF	TGCGCCACTAACTATAGGGGGGCTGGGAGCACAGATACGCAGTATTTT
TRBV9	TRBJ1-1	many	-	CASSVDREAFF	TGTGCCAGCAGCGTAGACAGGGAAGCTTTCTTT
TRBV2	TRBJ1-3	many	-	CASRGSGNTIYF	TGTGCCAGCAGGGGCTCTGGAAACACCATATATTTT
TRBV9	TRBJ2-3	-	TRBD2	CASSISLAGTDTQYF	TGTGCCAGCAGCATTTCACTAGCGGGCACAGATACGCAGTATTTT
TRBV20-1	TRBJ2-3	many	-	CSASGGSGLTDTQYF	TGCAGTGCTAGTGGGGGAAGCGGACTAACAGATACGCAGTATTTT
TRBV10-3	TRBJ1-2	many	-	CAIQLSGTNYGYTF	TGTGCCATTCAATTATCCGGGACTAACTATGGCTACACCTTC
TRBV25-1	TRBJ2-2	-	-	CASSEFEGGELFF	TGTGCCAGCAGTGAATTTGAGGGCGGGGAGCTGTTTTTT
TRBV7-8	TRBJ2-7	many	-	CASSLETEGSYEQYF	TGTGCCAGCAGCTTAGAGACAGAAGGGTCCTACGAGCAGTACTTC
TRBV5-1	TRBJ2-7	-	-	CASSPGASYEQYF	TGCGCCAGCAGCCCGGGGGCATCCTACGAGCAGTACTTC
TRBV2	TRBJ1-6	few	-	CASSEAGGGSPLHF	TGTGCCAGCAGTGAAGCGGGGGGGGGTTCACCCCTCCACTTT
TRBV5-1	TRBJ2-5	few	-	CASSLAQRRGETQYF	TGCGCCAGCAGCTTGGCCCAGAGGCGGGGAGAGACCCAGTACTTC
TRBV20-1	TRBJ2-5	few	-	CSARDPTEETQYF	TGCAGTGCTAGAGATCCGACAGAAGAGACCCAGTACTTC
TRBV5-5	TRBJ2-5	-	-	CASSLEIGRQETQYF	TGTGCCAGCAGCTTGGAAATCGGACGGCAAGAGACCCAGTACTTC
TRBV4-3	TRBJ2-7	once	TRBD1	CASSQDYVTGTCYF	TGCGCCAGCAGCCAAGATTATGTGACAGGGACGTGTTACTTC
TRBV4-1	TRBJ2-2	many	-	CASSQVIDTNTGELFF	TGCGCCAGCAGCCAAGTAATCGACACTAACACCGGGGAGCTGTTTTTT
TRBV7-9	TRBJ1-2	once	TRBD1	CARRLKGQGVYGYTF	TGTGCCCGCAGATTAAAGGGACAGGGGGTCTATGGCTACACCTTC
TRBV11-1	TRBJ2-7	many	-	CASSLEGSGNYEQYF	TGTGCCAGCAGCTTAGAAGGGTCAGGGAACTACGAGCAGTACTTC
TRBV12-3/TRBV12-4	TRBJ1-2	many	-	CASSKLGGVYGYTF	TGTGCCAGCAGCAAACTTGGGGGGGTCTATGGCTACACCTTC
TRBV15	TRBJ2-3	many	-	CATSRDPTGAGDTQYF	TGTGCCACCAGCAGAGATCCGACGGGGGCTGGGGATACGCAGTATTTT
TRBV6-5	TRBJ2-7	many	-	CASSYGGAGPYEQYF	TGTGCCAGCAGTTACGGTGGAGCAGGGCCGTACGAGCAGTACTTC
TRBV28	TRBJ1-4	-	-	CASSPTGTANEKLFF	TGTGCCAGCAGTCCAACCGGGACCGCGAATGAAAAACTGTTTTTT
TRBV7-2	TRBJ2-1	many	-	CASNPEEGYNEQFF	TGTGCCAGCAACCCAGAAGAGGGTTACAATGAGCAGTTCTTC
TRBV20-1	TRBJ2-3	many	-	CSASVRMYPSTDTQYF	TGCAGTGCTAGCGTCCGGATGTACCCAAGCACAGATACGCAGTATTTT
TRBV5-1	TRBJ2-7	many	TRBD1	CASRYTGTGDEQYF	TGCGCCAGCAGGTATACCGGGACAGGGGATGAGCAGTACTTC
TRBV12-3/TRBV12-4	TRBJ2-2	few	-	CASSFLVGTGELFF	TGTGCCAGCAGTTTCCTTGTTGGCACCGGGGAGCTGTTTTTT
TRBV5-1	TRBJ1-1	many	-	CASSFTVNTEAFF	TGCGCCAGCAGCTTTACGGTGAACACTGAAGCTTTCTTT
TRBV14	TRBJ2-3	many	-	CASSAQGISDTQYF	TGTGCCAGCAGCGCACAGGGTATCTCAGATACGCAGTATTTT
TRBV5-8	TRBJ2-1	many	-	CASSRRQGGNEQFF	TGTGCCAGCAGCCGAAGACAGGGAGGTAATGAGCAGTTCTTC
TRBV12-3/TRBV12-4	TRBJ2-1	many	-	CASSRDEQFF	TGTGCCAGCAGTAGGGATGAGCAGTTCTTC
TRBV20-1	TRBJ2-2	many	-	CSASTVTDATGELFF	TGCAGTGCCTCGACCGTGACGGACGCTACCGGGGAGCTGTTTTTT
TRBV20-1	TRBJ2-1	many	-	CSARDPLSSYNEQFF	TGCAGTGCTAGAGACCCTCTAAGCTCCTACAATGAGCAGTTCTTC
TRBV28	TRBJ2-1	many	-	CASSFGGLTQEQFF	TGTGCCAGCAGTTTTGGGGGGTTGACGCAAGAGCAGTTCTTC
TRBV6-1	TRBJ2-5	-	TRBD1	CASSEVFSRGRRETQYF	TGTGCCAGCAGTGAAGTATTCAGTAGGGGGCGCCGAGAGACCCAGTACTTC
TRBV15	TRBJ1-5	many	-	CATSDRDTNQPQHF	TGTGCCACCAGCGACCGGGACACCAATCAGCCCCAGCATTTT
TRBV5-5	TRBJ2-6	many	TRBD1	CASSSRGQVSGANVLTF	TGTGCCAGCAGCTCGAGGGGACAGGTCTCTGGGGCCAACGTCCTGACTTTC
TRBV10-3	TRBJ1-5	-	-	CAISEATVGAGQPQHF	TGTGCCATCAGTGAGGCCACAGTGGGCGCGGGGCAGCCCCAGCATTTT
TRBV20-1	TRBJ1-2	many	-	CSAEGWARRGYTF	TGCAGTGCTGAGGGGTGGGCTAGACGTGGCTACACCTTC
TRBV20-1	TRBJ2-3	many	-	CSASPRGATQYF	TGCAGTGCTAGCCCCAGGGGGGCTACGCAGTATTTT
TRBV3-1	TRBJ2-3	many	-	CASSQVFTDTQYF	TGTGCCAGCAGCCAAGTATTCACAGATACGCAGTATTTT
TRBV28	TRBJ2-5	few	TRBD1	CASDNRGETQYF	TGTGCCAGCGACAACAGGGGAGAGACCCAGTACTTC
TRBV5-1	TRBJ2-3	many	TRBD1	CASSLQGAADTQYF	TGCGCCAGCAGCTTGCAGGGGGCTGCAGATACGCAGTATTTT
TRBV5-1	TRBJ2-3	many	TRBD1	CASSWTGSDTQYF	TGCGCCAGCAGCTGGACAGGCTCAGATACGCAGTATTTT
TRBV11-3	TRBJ2-1	many	-	CASSLMRENEQFF	TGTGCCAGCAGCTTAATGAGGGAAAATGAGCAGTTCTTC